The clone carrying this T cell receptor (beta chain) was counted at least ten times. TCRdb ran MiXCR on the 5' RACE reads and lists one entry per CDR3 protein. Among 100,000 or so distinct CDR3 sequences listed, 7.5% to 10% were seen once. This specimen belongs to a study of T cells after yellow fever vaccination. Study-level results: Secondary responses were weaker yet peaked faster, day 5 versus 15. The booster response re-showed most primary clones: around 95% CD4, 88% CD8.

Sequenced material: CD8+ T cells not binding an NS4B(214-222) dextramer, sorted from PBMCs, taken roughly 14 days after the first yellow fever vaccination. The TCR was taken from a man between 18 and 35 years old who received the YFV17D yellow fever vaccine.

The CDR3 DNA sequence: TGTGCCAGCAGCCCGTCAACTTCCAATGAGCAGTTCTTC. It is translated as CASSPSTSNEQFF. The rearrangement links TRBV9 to TRBJ2-1; D gene unclear. The V gene's germline CDR1 is SGDLS and CDR2 YYNGEE. V dropped 4 bases and J dropped 6 bases, with 11 bases sitting between them. The CDR3 is 13 residues long.